This TCR beta chain was sequenced in a study of blood T cell repertoires in COVID-19. Whole-study context: The United States, Italy and Spain provided the acute and convalescent COVID-19 samples. T cells, B-cell-depleted T cells, or PBMCs supplied cDNA or gDNA.

CDR1 and CDR2 (germline): KGHSH, LQKENI. Trimming removed 1 base at V and 1 base at J, with 15 bases between. CDR3 length: 17 residues. Per the study methods: Cell counts per sample came from amplifying reference gene primers. The method was immunoSEQ multiplex PCR; TCRdb's version includes in-frame clones alone and lacks a portion of them. V and J calls and clone size follow that table, whereas D and trimming were derived from the DNA. The sample lists more than 85,000 clones, about 91% occurring once. The TCR sequence derives from a man between 18 and 35 years old with acute or convalescent COVID-19. The genes are TRBV18 and TRBJ2-3; D is possibly TRBD1 (5 bases). The sequenced sample was peripheral blood. CDR3 amino acids: CASSPLKGNGGTDTQYF. CDR3 bases: TGTGCCAGCTCACCACTTAAGGGGAATGGGGGCACAGATACGCAGTATTTT.